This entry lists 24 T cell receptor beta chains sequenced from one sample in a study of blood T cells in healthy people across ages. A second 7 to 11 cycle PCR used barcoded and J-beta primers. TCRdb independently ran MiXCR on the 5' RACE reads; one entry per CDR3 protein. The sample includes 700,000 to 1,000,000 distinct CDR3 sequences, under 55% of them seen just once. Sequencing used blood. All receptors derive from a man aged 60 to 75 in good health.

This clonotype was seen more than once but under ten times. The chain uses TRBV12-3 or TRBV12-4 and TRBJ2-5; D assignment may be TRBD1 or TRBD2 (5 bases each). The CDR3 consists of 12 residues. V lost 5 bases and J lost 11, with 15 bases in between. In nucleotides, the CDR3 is TGTGCCAGCAGTCTAAGACAGAGGGAACAGTACTTC. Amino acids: CASSLRQREQYF.

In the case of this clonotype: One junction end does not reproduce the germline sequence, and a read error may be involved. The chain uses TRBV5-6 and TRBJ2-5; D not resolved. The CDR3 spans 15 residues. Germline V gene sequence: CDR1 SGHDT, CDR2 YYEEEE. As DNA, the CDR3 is TGTGCCAGCAGCTTGGATGTGCGGCCCCAAGGGACCCAGTACTTC. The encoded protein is CASSLDVRPQGTQYF.

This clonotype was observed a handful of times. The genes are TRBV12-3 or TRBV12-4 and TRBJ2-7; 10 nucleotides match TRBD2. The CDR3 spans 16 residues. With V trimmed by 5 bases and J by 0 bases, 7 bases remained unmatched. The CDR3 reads CASSLLAGAFSYEQYF. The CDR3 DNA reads TGTGCCAGCAGTCTTCTAGCGGGGGCCTTCTCCTACGAGCAGTACTTC.

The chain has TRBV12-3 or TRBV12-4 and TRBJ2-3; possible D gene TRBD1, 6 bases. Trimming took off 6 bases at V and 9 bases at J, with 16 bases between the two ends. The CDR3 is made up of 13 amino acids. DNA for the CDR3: TGTGCCAGCAGACTCACAGGGTCCGGCACGCAGTATTTT. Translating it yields CASRLTGSGTQYF.

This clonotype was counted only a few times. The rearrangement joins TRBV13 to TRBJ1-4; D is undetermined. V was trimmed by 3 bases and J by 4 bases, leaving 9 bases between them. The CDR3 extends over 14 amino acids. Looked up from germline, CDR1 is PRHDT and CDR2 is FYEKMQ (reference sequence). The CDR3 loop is CASSFRPNNEKLFF. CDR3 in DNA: TGTGCCAGCAGCTTTCGGCCGAATAATGAAAAACTGTTTTTT.

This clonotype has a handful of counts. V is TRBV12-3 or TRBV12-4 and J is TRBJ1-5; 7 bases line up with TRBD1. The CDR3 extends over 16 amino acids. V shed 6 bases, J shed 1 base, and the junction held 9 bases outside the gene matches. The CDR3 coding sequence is TGTGCCAGCAGCCGACGGGACAGTGGAAGCAATCAGCCCCAGCATTTT. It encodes CASSRRDSGSNQPQHF.

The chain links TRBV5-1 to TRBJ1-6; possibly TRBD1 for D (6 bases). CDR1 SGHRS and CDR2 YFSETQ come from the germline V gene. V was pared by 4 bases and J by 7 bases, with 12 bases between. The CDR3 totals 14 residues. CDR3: CASSMDSENSPLHF. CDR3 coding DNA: TGCGCCAGCAGCATGGACAGTGAAAATTCACCCCTCCACTTT.

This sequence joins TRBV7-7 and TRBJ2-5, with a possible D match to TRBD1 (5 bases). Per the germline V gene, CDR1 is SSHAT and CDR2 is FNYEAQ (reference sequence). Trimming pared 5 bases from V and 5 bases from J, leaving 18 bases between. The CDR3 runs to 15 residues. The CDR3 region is CASSPPQGPRETQYF. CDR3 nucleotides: TGTGCCAGCAGCCCCCCCCAGGGTCCAAGGGAGACCCAGTACTTC.

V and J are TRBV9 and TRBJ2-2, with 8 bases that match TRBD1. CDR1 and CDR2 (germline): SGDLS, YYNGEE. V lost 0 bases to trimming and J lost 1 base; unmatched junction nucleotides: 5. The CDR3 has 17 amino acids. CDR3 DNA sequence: TGTGCCAGCAGCGTAGGGACAGGGAAGATGAACACCGGGGAGCTGTTTTTT. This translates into CASSVGTGKMNTGELFF.

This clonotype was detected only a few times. The CDR3 protein is CASSNRARQGRDQPQHF. The DNA for the CDR3 is TGTGCCAGCAGCAACCGCGCCAGACAGGGGAGGGATCAGCCCCAGCATTTT. The chain links TRBV27 to TRBJ1-5; TRBD1 agrees at 8 bases. The trim removed 6 bases at V and 5 bases at J, leaving 15 bases unmatched. Germline lookup yields CDR1 MNHEY and CDR2 SMNVEV (reference sequence). The CDR3 runs 17 residues.

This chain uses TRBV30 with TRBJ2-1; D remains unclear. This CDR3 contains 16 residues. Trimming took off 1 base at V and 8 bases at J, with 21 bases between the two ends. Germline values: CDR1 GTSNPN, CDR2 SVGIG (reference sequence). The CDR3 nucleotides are TGTGCCTGGAGTGACCTGCTAGGTTTTAGGTTCGATGAGCAGTTCTTC. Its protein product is CAWSDLLGFRFDEQFF.

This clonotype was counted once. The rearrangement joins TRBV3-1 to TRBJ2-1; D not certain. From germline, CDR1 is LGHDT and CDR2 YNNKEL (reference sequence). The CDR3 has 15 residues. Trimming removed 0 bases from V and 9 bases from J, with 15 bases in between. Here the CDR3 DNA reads TGTGCCAGCAGCCAAGAAGTGATCATCCCGAGTGAGCAGTTCTTC. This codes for CASSQEVIIPSEQFF.

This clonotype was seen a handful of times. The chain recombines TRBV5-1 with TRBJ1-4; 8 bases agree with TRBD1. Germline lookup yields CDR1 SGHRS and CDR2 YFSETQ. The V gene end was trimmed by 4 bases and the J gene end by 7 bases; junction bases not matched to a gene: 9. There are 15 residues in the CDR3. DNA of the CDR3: TGCGCCAGCAGCCTAGGGAGACAGGGGTCTGAAAAACTGTTTTTT. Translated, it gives CASSLGRQGSEKLFF.

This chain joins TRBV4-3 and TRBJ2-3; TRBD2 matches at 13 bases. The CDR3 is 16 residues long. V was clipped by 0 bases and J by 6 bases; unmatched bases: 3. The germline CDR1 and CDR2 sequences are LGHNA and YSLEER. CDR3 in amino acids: CASSQDLLAGGDTQYF. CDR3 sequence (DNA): TGCGCCAGCAGCCAAGATCTACTAGCGGGGGGGGATACGCAGTATTTT.

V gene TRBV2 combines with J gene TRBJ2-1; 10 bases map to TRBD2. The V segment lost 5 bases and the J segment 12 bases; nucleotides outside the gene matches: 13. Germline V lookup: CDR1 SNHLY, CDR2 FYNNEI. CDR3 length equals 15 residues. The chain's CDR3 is CASSTGTSAVYGQFF. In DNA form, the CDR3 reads TGTGCCAGCAGTACCGGGACTAGCGCGGTATATGGGCAGTTCTTC.

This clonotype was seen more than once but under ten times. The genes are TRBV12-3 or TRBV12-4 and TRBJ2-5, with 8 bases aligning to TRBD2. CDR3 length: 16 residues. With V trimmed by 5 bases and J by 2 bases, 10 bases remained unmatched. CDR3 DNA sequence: TGTGCCAGCAGTCCCCGGACTAGCCAAGGGCAAGAGACCCAGTACTTC. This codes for CASSPRTSQGQETQYF.

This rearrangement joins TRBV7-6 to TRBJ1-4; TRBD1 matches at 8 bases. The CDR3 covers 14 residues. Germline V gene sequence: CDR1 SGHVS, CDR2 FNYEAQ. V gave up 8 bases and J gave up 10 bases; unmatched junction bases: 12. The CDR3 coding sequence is TGTGCCAGCCGACCGGGGACAGGCTTGGGAAAACTGTTTTTT. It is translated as CASRPGTGLGKLFF.

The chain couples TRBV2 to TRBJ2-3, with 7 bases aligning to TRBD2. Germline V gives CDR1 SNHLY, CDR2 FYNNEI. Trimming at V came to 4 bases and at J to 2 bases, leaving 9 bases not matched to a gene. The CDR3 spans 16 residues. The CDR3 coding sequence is TGTGCCAGCAGTGCCGCGGGGGTCGGGCTCACAGATACGCAGTATTTT. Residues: CASSAAGVGLTDTQYF.

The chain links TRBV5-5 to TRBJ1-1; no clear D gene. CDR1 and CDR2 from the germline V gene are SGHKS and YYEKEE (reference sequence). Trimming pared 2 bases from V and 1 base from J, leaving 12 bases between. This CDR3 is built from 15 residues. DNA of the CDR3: TGTGCCAGCAGCTTACTGGGATTGACGAACACTGAAGCTTTCTTT. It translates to CASSLLGLTNTEAFF.

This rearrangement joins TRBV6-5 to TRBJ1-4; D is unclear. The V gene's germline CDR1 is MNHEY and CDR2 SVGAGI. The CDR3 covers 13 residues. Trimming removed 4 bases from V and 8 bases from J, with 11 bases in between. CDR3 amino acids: CASSFRSLEKLFF. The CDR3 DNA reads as TGTGCCAGCAGTTTTCGATCGTTGGAAAAACTGTTTTTT.

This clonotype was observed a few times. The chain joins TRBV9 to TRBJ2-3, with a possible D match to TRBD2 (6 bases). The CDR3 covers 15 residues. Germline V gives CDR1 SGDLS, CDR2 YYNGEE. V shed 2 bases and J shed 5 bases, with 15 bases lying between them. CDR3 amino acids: CASSVWGGTEDTQYF. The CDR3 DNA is TGTGCCAGCAGCGTCTGGGGCGGGACGGAAGATACGCAGTATTTT.

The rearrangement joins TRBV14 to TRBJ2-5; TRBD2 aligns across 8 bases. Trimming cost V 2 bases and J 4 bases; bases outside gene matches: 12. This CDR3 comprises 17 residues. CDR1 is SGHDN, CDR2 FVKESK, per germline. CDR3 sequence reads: CASSQRRVLAATETQYF. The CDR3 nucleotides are TGTGCCAGCAGCCAACGGAGAGTACTAGCGGCTACAGAGACCCAGTACTTC.

This chain's CDR3 is CASSPSSGGAYEQYF. As DNA, the CDR3 is TGCGCCAGCAGCCCCTCTAGCGGGGGAGCCTACGAGCAGTACTTC. The V call is TRBV4-1, the J call TRBJ2-7; 10 nucleotides line up with TRBD2. The CDR3 consists of 15 residues. V lost 4 bases to trimming and J lost 2 bases; unmatched junction nucleotides: 5. From germline, CDR1 is MGHRA and CDR2 YSYEKL.

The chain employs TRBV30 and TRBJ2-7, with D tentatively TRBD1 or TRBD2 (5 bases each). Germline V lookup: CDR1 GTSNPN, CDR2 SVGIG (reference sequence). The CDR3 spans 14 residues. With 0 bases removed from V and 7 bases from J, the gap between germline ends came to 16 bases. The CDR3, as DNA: TGTGCCTGGAGTGTACGGGGCAGCCCGGGAGAGCAGTACTTC. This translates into CAWSVRGSPGEQYF. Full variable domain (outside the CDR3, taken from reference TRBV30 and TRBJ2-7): SQTIHQWPATLVQPVGSPLSLECTVEGTSNPNLYWYRQAAGRGLQLLFYSVGIGQISSEVPQNLSASRPQDRQFILSSKKLLLSDSGFYLCAWSVRGSPGEQYFGPGTRLTVT.